This T cell receptor beta chain comes out of a study of shared clonotypes between healthy human individuals. Assay: immunoSEQ multiplex PCR; the TCRdb copy retains only in-frame clones and omits some. The table shows some 630,000 clones, with about two thirds occurring only once. CD4+ cells were split into CD45RA+ naive and CD45RA-negative memory subsets. Comments on this clone: The same CDR3 can be traced to other DNA sequences in this sample.

Germline CDR1 ENHRY, CDR2 SYGVKD. The CDR3 has 14 amino acids. The V end lost 3 bases, the J end lost 1 base, and 9 bases lay between the germline ends. The sequencing input was memory CD4+ T cells sorted from blood. The subset: CD45RA-negative fraction. The chain recombines TRBV10-3 with TRBJ2-5, with D maybe TRBD2 (6 bases). The TCR sequence derives from a woman between 25 and 40 years old in good health. CDR3: CAISEGGIQETQYF. CDR3 DNA sequence: TGTGCCATCAGTGAAGGCGGGATCCAAGAGACCCAGTACTTC.